A selection of T cell receptor beta chains follows, all from one sample in a study of circulating and synovial CD4+ cells in juvenile arthritis. Profiling relied on immunoSEQ multiplex PCR, and the TCRdb table lists in-frame clones only, not all of them. Here the sample spans about 36,000 clones, approximately 94% being singletons. Sequenced material: CD4+ T cells from blood. The receptor set was obtained from a human donor with juvenile idiopathic arthritis. Both conserved end residues are part of each CDR3. The D gene is left open where the match is weak. Clone size appears in some rows only: once, few, many, or a class for an expanded clone.

size,D,V,J,DNA,CDR3
-,TRBD1,TRBV4-2,TRBJ2-7,TGTGCCAGCAGCCAACCTTCTGGACAGGGGGGCTACGAGCAGTACTTC,CASSQPSGQGGYEQYF
-,-,TRBV11-2,TRBJ2-7,TGTGCCAGCAGCTTAAAGTTACAGTGGGGGCTCGGGCAGTACTTC,CASSLKLQWGLGQYF
-,-,TRBV5-4,TRBJ1-6,TGTGCCAGCAGCTTGGAACCTACAGGGTATAAGTCCCCCCTCCACTTT,CASSLEPTGYKSPLHF
-,TRBD2,TRBV11-2,TRBJ2-5,TGTGCCAGCAGCTTAGATTCTAGCGGGGGTATGGAGACCCAGTACTTC,CASSLDSSGGMETQYF
-,-,TRBV10-3,TRBJ1-6,TGTGCCATCAGTGAGAGGGGCAGTATAATACCTGGTAATTCACCCCTCCACTTT,CAISERGSIIPGNSPLHF
-,TRBD1,TRBV5-6,TRBJ1-4,TGTGCCAGCAGCTTGGGGGGCAGGGGGCCGGCTGGGGGAAAACTGTTTTTT,CASSLGGRGPAGGKLFF
-,-,TRBV9,TRBJ1-6,TGTGCCAGCAGCGTAGCTAGGGTCGGAGGTTCACCCCTCCACTTT,CASSVARVGGSPLHF
-,TRBD1,TRBV7-9,TRBJ1-3,TGTGCCGGAAACAGGGGGCCTGGAAACACCATATATTTT,CAGNRGPGNTIYF
-,-,TRBV4-3,TRBJ2-2,TGCGCCAGCAGCCAAGATATTGGGGGGTACACCGGGGAGCTGTTTTTT,CASSQDIGGYTGELFF
-,TRBD1,TRBV7-9,TRBJ1-2,TGTGCCAGCAGCCCACAGGGGGCGGATGGCTACACCTTC,CASSPQGADGYTF
-,TRBD1,TRBV25-1,TRBJ2-5,TGTGCCAGCAGTGAATATTTAGGGGGCGTAGAGACCCAGTACTTC,CASSEYLGGVETQYF
once,-,TRBV7-3,TRBJ2-3,TGTGCCAGCAGCAAATCGGGTCAAGATACGCAGTATTTT,CASSKSGQDTQYF
-,-,TRBV7-8,TRBJ1-6,TGTGCCAGCAGCTTAGGCTCCAGGGGAACCCCTACACCCCTCCACTTT,CASSLGSRGTPTPLHF
-,TRBD2,TRBV7-2,TRBJ2-7,TGTGCCAGCAGCTACGGACTAGCGGGGCTTATATACGAGCAGTACTTC,CASSYGLAGLIYEQYF
-,-,TRBV5-1,TRBJ2-3,TGCGCCAGCAGCTTGGGACATCCAAGCACAGATACGCAGTATTTT,CASSLGHPSTDTQYF
-,TRBD1,TRBV2,TRBJ2-3,TGTGCCAGCAGGGGCAGGACAGGGGGCTCGGATACGCAGTATTTT,CASRGRTGGSDTQYF
-,TRBD1,TRBV18,TRBJ1-5,TGTGCCAGCTCCGCCACGGGGACAGGGGGCAATCAGCCCCAGCATTTT,CASSATGTGGNQPQHF
-,-,TRBV19,TRBJ2-5,TGTGCCAGTAGTATAGATGAAGGGGGGGGCGGGGGTATCGAGACCCAGTACTTC,CASSIDEGGGGGIETQYF
-,-,TRBV4-3,TRBJ1-5,TGCGCCAGCAGCCAGGGACACCATAGCAATCAGCCCCAGCATTTT,CASSQGHHSNQPQHF
-,TRBD1,TRBV9,TRBJ1-2,TGTGCCAGCAGCGTTTCCGGGACAGGGGATGGCTACACCTTC,CASSVSGTGDGYTF
few,-,TRBV19,TRBJ2-7,TGTGCCAGTAGTGGCAGGGAATTACCCTACGAGCAGTACTTC,CASSGRELPYEQYF
-,TRBD1,TRBV6-1,TRBJ2-7,TGTGCCAGCAGTATGGACAGGACAGCCTACGAGCAGTACTTC,CASSMDRTAYEQYF
-,TRBD1,TRBV7-9,TRBJ1-1,TGTGCCAGCAGCCCTCAGGGGACAGGGTCGAACACTGAAGCTTTCTTT,CASSPQGTGSNTEAFF
-,-,TRBV29-1,TRBJ1-2,TGCAGCGTTGCCCGACAGCGTAACTATGGCTACACCTTC,CSVARQRNYGYTF
-,TRBD1,TRBV4-3,TRBJ1-2,TGCGCCAGCAGCCAAGCTCCGGGACAGGGGGGATGGGATGGCTACACCTTC,CASSQAPGQGGWDGYTF
-,-,TRBV5-8,TRBJ2-5,TGTGCCAGCAGCTTGGTCCCATGGCAGGGTTTAGAGACCCAGTACTTC,CASSLVPWQGLETQYF
-,-,TRBV7-3,TRBJ1-6,TGTGCCAGCAGCTTAAACCACTATAATTCCCCCCTCCACTTT,CASSLNHYNSPLHF
once,TRBD1,TRBV7-9,TRBJ2-3,TGTGCCTGCTCCCGGGACAGGGTAACAGATACGCAGTATTTT,CACSRDRVTDTQYF
-,-,TRBV5-4,TRBJ2-7,TGTGCCAGCAGCTTGGGAACTTACGAGCAGTACTTC,CASSLGTYEQYF